Given below is one TCR beta chain in context. Its antigen is still unknown. The data stem from a study of cytomegalovirus exposure and HLA in healthy donors. The CDR3 runs 14 residues. Deletions cut 3 bases from V and 0 bases from J, with 8 bases between. Germline CDR1 is ENHRY and CDR2 is SYGVKD. Vbeta (60) and Jbeta (13) primers were used in the PCR. Libraries were prepared by immunoSEQ multiplex PCR; TCRdb keeps only in-frame clonotypes and omits some of them. This sample has more than 100,000 clones; about 75% occur once, and the top ten carry around 30%. Study-wide results and caveats: Analysis performed later showed TCR beta chains linked to HLA being more clonally expanded than equally common others. According to the study, roughly 160 TCR beta chains were cytomegalovirus-associated.

Sequenced material: PBMCs. This TCR came from a man aged 60-69 years in good health and CMV-seropositive. This chain links TRBV10-3 with TRBJ1-1, with TRBD1 as a possible D gene (5 bases). As DNA, the CDR3 is TGTGCCATCAGTGACCCGACAGTGAACACTGAAGCTTTCTTT. This encodes CAISDPTVNTEAFF.